What follows is one T cell receptor (beta chain) and its context. Data came from immunoSEQ multiplex PCR; TCRdb stores just in-frame clones and leaves some out. The table shows 2 million to 3 million clones, with 90% to 95% occurring only once. CD4+ cells yielded CD45RA+ naive and CD45RA-negative memory subsets. With V trimmed by 0 bases and J by 4 bases, 7 bases remained unmatched. The CDR3 consists of 16 residues. CDR1 is SGDLS and CDR2 is YYNGEE in the germline V gene. The entry originates in a study of shared clonotypes between healthy human individuals. The specimen was naive CD4+ T cells from PBMCs. Subset specified: CD45RA+ positively selected. This clonotype originated in a man younger than 35 in good health. Some clones in this sample may be carry-over from other donors' samples. The chain joins TRBV9 to TRBJ2-1, with TRBD2 identical over 7 bases. The CDR3 here is CASSVAGLAEYNEQFF. The CDR3 DNA reads TGTGCCAGCAGCGTAGCCGGGCTAGCGGAATACAATGAGCAGTTCTTC.